This entry features one T cell receptor beta chain sequence. TCRdb's copy holds only in-frame clones and misses some; the assay was immunoSEQ multiplex PCR. The data hold about 120,000 clones, with more than 80% observed a single time. The V end lost 3 bases, the J end lost 4 bases, and 19 bases lay between the germline ends. This CDR3 is 16 amino acids long. In germline, CDR1 is SGHVS, CDR2 FQNEAQ. The sample belongs to a study of control samples from healthy donors and cancer patients. Input material: blood. The TCR originated in a man in his forties or fifties in good health. The chain recombines TRBV7-8 with TRBJ2-7, with D perhaps TRBD1 (6 bases). CDR3 sequence: CASSLGLGSGEYEQYF. The CDR3 DNA is TGTGCCAGCAGCTTGGGGCTCGGGTCAGGGGAGTACGAGCAGTACTTC.